This TCR beta chain was captured by sequencing in a study of shared clonotypes between healthy human individuals. Regarding the study as a whole: Larger estimated richness was generally recorded for naive subsets relative to memory subsets.

The germline CDR1 and CDR2 sequences are SGDLS and YYNGEE. The germline V and J ends were trimmed by 8 bases and 1 base, with 4 bases remaining between them. The CDR3 sequence is 12 residues long. Naive-designated CD8 cells lacked CD45RO, were positively enriched for CCR7, and omitted terminally differentiated effector memory CD45RA+ cells. As to this clone: Its antigen is not identified.

Clones were sequenced by immunoSEQ multiplex PCR, and TCRdb holds only the in-frame ones, with some missing. Found here are more than 2 million clones, about 95% of them singletons; the top ten hold around 1.1%. Sample: naive CD8+ T cells sorted from blood. The receptor was derived from a young man in good health. V gene TRBV9 combines with J gene TRBJ2-6; no clear D. The CDR3 spells CASHSGANVLTF. In DNA, the CDR3 is TGTGCCAGTCATTCTGGGGCCAACGTCCTGACTTTC. The variable domain in full, completed from reference TRBV9 and TRBJ2-6, reads DSGVTQTPKHLITATGQRVTLRCSPRSGDLSVYWYQQSLDQGLQFLIQYYNGEERAKGNILERFSAQQFPDLHSELNLSSLELGDSALYFCASHSGANVLTFGAGSRLTVL.